This T cell receptor beta chain was sequenced during a study of vaccination and CD4 T cells after COVID-19. Treatment indicated: approximately 10-day PBMC culture with coronavirus spike peptide pools or control peptides (ViraFEST assay). Antigen-specific T cells were expanded with peptide pools by ViraFEST, and TCRs were then sequenced. The authors cultured two million PBMCs per well with roughly 9.8 IU/ml IL-2 and about 9.4 ug/ml peptide pools. The Oncomine TCR Beta short-read assay was applied to DNA of cultured CD4+ T cells. Via MiXCR, TCRdb re-called the PCR reads, giving one row per CDR3 protein. The table has 14,000 to 15,000 distinct CDR3 sequences, around 48% seen once. In the case of this clonotype: The target antigen is unknown.

CDR1 and CDR2 from the germline V gene are MNHEY and SVGEGT. The V and J ends lost 2 bases and 1 base, in that order; junction bases with no gene match: 6. The CDR3 is 16 amino acids. The chain has TRBV6-2 or TRBV6-3 and TRBJ2-5; 8 bases agree with TRBD2. The sequenced sample was CD4+ T cells from blood, cultured in vitro. This TCR derives from a human donor who had recovered from COVID-19. CDR3 DNA: TGTGCCAGCAGTTACAACGGGAGGGGACGCCAAGAGACCCAGTACTTC. The encoded protein is CASSYNGRGRQETQYF.